The clone carrying this T cell receptor (beta chain) has just one count. Its antigen remains unknown. Additional DNA sequences in this sample encode the identical CDR3. Only in-frame clones appear in the TCRdb table, and some are missing; sequencing was by immunoSEQ multiplex PCR. The profile covers approximately 20,000 clones, with 89% appearing a single time and about 5.1% taken by the ten largest. CDR3 length: 14 amino acids. The V segment lost 3 bases and the J segment 4 bases; nucleotides outside the gene matches: 3. Germline V gene lookup returns CDR1 MRHNA and CDR2 SNTAGT. The sample is drawn from a study of graft-versus-host responses after intestinal transplantation. For the study at large: Anti-thymocyte globulin was used for induction in all recipients, who then took tacrolimus and steroids for roughly 3 years. Study observations and caveats: GvH clones surfaced in recipient marrow, some emerging earlier in ileum or blood. The highest levels of circulating GvH clones went along with early declines in HvG clones after transplant. Patients with graft-donor T cell macrochimerism had high graft-versus-host to host-versus-graft clonal ratios in allografts.

The V gene is TRBV6-4, the J gene TRBJ2-3; 8 bases match TRBD1. This TCR came from a human patient who received an intestinal transplant, so some T cells may come from the graft donor. The sample was PBMCs, taken more than 64 days after intestinal transplantation. CDR3 DNA sequence: TGTGCCAGCAGTGATTCACAGGGGGCAGATACGCAGTATTTT. Translation gives CASSDSQGADTQYF.